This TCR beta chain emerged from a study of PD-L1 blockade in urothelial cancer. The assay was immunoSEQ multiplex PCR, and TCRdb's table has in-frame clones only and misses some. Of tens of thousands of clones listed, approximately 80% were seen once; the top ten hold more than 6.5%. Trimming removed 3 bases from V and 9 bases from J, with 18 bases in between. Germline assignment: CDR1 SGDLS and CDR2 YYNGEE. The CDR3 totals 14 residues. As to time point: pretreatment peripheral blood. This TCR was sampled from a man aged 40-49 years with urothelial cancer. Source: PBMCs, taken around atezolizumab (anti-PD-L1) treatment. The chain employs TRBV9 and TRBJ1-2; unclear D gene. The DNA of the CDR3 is TGTGCCAGCAGCGCCCACCCTTCGGAGGGAAGCTACACCTTC. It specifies CASSAHPSEGSYTF.